This T cell receptor beta chain was documented in a study of CD8+CD57+ T cells in acquired aplastic anemia. Looked up from germline, CDR1 is PRHDT and CDR2 is FYEKMQ (reference sequence). With 5 bases removed from V and 6 bases from J, the gap between germline ends came to 19 bases. The length of the CDR3 is 15 residues. Genomic DNA was employed as the template in profiling TCR beta VDJ and CDR3. TCRdb reprocessed the reads via MiXCR and lists one record per CDR3 protein. The sample contains 200,000 to 250,000 distinct CDR3 sequences, 40% to 60% of which appear only once. Patients included in sequencing had previously demonstrated CD8+CD57+ cell expansion by flow cytometry.

This clonotype was obtained from a human donor with aplastic anemia. The sample comprised sorted CD4+, CD8+, or CD8+CD57+ T cells (not recorded which) from PBMCs. The V gene is TRBV13, the J gene TRBJ1-2; D perhaps matches TRBD1 (5 bases). The CDR3 DNA reads as TGTGCCAGCAGCCAAGACAGTGAACTTAGGGATGGCTACACCTTC. Translated, it gives CASSQDSELRDGYTF.